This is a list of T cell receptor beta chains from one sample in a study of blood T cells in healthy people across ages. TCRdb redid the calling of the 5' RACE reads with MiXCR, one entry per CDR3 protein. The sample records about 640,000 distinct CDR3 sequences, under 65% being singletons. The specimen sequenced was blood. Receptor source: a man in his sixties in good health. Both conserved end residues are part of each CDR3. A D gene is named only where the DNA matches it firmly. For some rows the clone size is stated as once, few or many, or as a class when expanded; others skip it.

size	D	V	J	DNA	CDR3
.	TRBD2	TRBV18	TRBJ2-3	TGTGCCAGCTCATCTGGGACTAGCGGGGGTTCTGGTACGCAGTATTTT	CASSSGTSGGSGTQYF
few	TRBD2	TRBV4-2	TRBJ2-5	TGTGCCAGCAGCCCCATTGGGACTAGCGGGGAAGAGACCCAGTACTTC	CASSPIGTSGEETQYF
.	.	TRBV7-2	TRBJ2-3	TGTGCCAGCAGCTTAGCGGTCCCTACGCAGTATTTT	CASSLAVPTQYF
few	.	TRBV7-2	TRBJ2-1	TGTGCCAGCAGCCCGGCCTACAATGAGCAGTTCTTC	CASSPAYNEQFF
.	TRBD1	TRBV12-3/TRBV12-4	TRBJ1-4	TGTGCCAGCAGTTCACGTCTGCAGGGGGAAGAAAAACTGTTTTTT	CASSSRLQGEEKLFF
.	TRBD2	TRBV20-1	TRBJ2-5	TGCAGTGCTAGAGATCTAGCGGGGGCCATTAAAGAGACCCAGTACTTC	CSARDLAGAIKETQYF
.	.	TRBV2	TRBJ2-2	TGTGCCAACCTACGAGGGGGGGCGGAAGTCGGGGAGCTGTTTTTT	CANLRGGAEVGELFF
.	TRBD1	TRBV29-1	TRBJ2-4	TGCAGCGTTGAAGACTCCGGGACAGGGGGCCGTCACATTCAGTACTTC	CSVEDSGTGGRHIQYF
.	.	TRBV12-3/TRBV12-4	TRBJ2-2	TGTGCCAGCAGTTCAGCAGGGTTGTTTACCGGGGAGCTGTTTTTT	CASSSAGLFTGELFF
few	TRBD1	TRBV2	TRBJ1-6	TGTGCCAGCAGTGAAGAGGGGACAGGAAATTCACCCCTCCACTTT	CASSEEGTGNSPLHF
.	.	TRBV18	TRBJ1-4	TGTGCCAGCTCACCCAGGGCAGGGGCCAATGAAAAACTGTTTTTT	CASSPRAGANEKLFF
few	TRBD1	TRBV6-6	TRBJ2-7	TGTGCCAGCAGCCGCGACAGGGGGCGGAAATACGAGCAGTACTTC	CASSRDRGRKYEQYF
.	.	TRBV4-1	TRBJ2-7	TGCGCCAGCAGCCAAGTTTACCCCTACGAGCAGTACTTC	CASSQVYPYEQYF
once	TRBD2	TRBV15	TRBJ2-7	TGTGCCACCAACAGAGATCGGGGGGGCGCCCTGATCTCCTACGAGCAGTACTTC	CATNRDRGGALISYEQYF
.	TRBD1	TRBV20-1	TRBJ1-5	TGCAGTGCTATAGAAGGGGGCGGTCAGCCCCAGCATTTT	CSAIEGGGQPQHF
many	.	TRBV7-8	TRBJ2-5	TGTGCCAGCACGCCCCAGGGACGGGGCCAAGAGACCCAGTACTTC	CASTPQGRGQETQYF
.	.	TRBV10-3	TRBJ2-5	TGTGCCATCAGTGAGGGGCTGCGGGTAGAGACCCAGTACTTC	CAISEGLRVETQYF
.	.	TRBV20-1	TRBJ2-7	TGCAGTGCTAGGTACCCCAGCTCCTACGAGCAGTACTTC	CSARYPSSYEQYF
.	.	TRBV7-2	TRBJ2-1	TGTGCCAGCAGCTTAGAGGGGGGCAAGTTCTTC	CASSLEGGKFF
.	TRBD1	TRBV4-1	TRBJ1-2	TGCGCCAGCAGCCAAGATCCGGGACAGGCGCACGGTGGCTACACCTTC	CASSQDPGQAHGGYTF